The next 26 T cell receptor beta chains were all read from a single sample in a study of blood T cell repertoires in COVID-19. Some clones are missing from TCRdb's copy, which holds only in-frame ones; the method was immunoSEQ multiplex PCR. The sample holds about 86,000 clones, around 80% seen once. The sample consisted of peripheral blood. The receptors were gathered from a woman of 80 years or more with active or convalescent COVID-19.

This chain links TRBV6-2 or TRBV6-3 with TRBJ2-7, with D possibly matching TRBD1 (5 bases). V lost 3 bases and J 4 bases, leaving 13 bases between the germline ends. CDR3 length: 14 amino acids. The germline CDR1 and CDR2 sequences are MNHEY and SVGEGT. CDR3 sequence reads: CASSYGQTEYEQYF. CDR3 coding DNA: TGTGCCAGCAGTTATGGCCAGACAGAATACGAGCAGTACTTC.

The rearrangement uses TRBV9 and TRBJ1-2, with TRBD1 matching over 10 bases. Germline-derived CDR1 and CDR2 are SGDLS and YYNGEE. With 2 bases clipped from V and 7 bases from J, the junction kept 2 bases outside the gene matches. This CDR3 has 13 residues. This chain's CDR3 is CASSVGQGFGYTF. The DNA for the CDR3 is TGTGCCAGCAGCGTGGGACAGGGGTTTGGCTACACCTTC.

This clone was seen only once. The chain has TRBV15 and TRBJ2-1; TRBD1 might be the D (8 bases). V dropped 1 base and J dropped 2 bases, with 15 bases sitting between them. CDR1 is LNHNV and CDR2 is YYDKDF in the germline V gene (reference sequence). The CDR3 runs 17 residues. The CDR3 loop reads CATSRGPTGGAYNEQFF. The CDR3, as DNA: TGTGCCACCAGCAGAGGTCCTACAGGGGGGGCCTACAATGAGCAGTTCTTC.

The J gene is TRBJ2-3, the V gene TRBV24-1, with a tentative D call TRBD2 (6 bases). The CDR3 runs 14 residues. CDR1 is KGHDR and CDR2 is SFDVKD in the germline V gene. V shed 9 bases and J shed 0 bases, with 12 bases lying between them. CDR3 nucleotide sequence: TGTGCCACCGGGGCGGGGCAGAGCACAGATACGCAGTATTTT. It encodes CATGAGQSTDTQYF.

The genes are TRBV7-2 and TRBJ2-3; possibly TRBD2 for D (5 bases). The CDR3 sequence is 15 residues long. Trimming left V 1 base short and J 2 bases short, with 10 bases between. The germline V gene encodes CDR1 SGHTA and CDR2 FQGNSA. Here the CDR3 DNA reads TGTGCCAGCAGCTTAGATCGAGGGAACACAGATACGCAGTATTTT. It yields the protein CASSLDRGNTDTQYF.

This chain uses TRBV18 with TRBJ2-5; D perhaps matches TRBD2 (5 bases). Trimming removed 3 bases from V and 5 bases from J, with 19 bases in between. CDR1 KGHSH and CDR2 LQKENI come from the germline V gene. This CDR3 contains 16 residues. The CDR3 loop is CASSPGGQATGETQYF. For the CDR3, the DNA is TGTGCCAGCTCACCGGGCGGTCAGGCAACGGGGGAGACCCAGTACTTC. The variable domain in full, with the rest retrieved from reference TRBV18 and TRBJ2-5, is NAGVMQNPRHLVRRRGQEARLRCSPMKGHSHVYWYRQLPEEGLKFMVYLQKENIIDESGMPKERFSAEFPKEGPSILRIQQVVRGDSAAYFCASSPGGQATGETQYFGPGTRLLVL.

This chain connects TRBV5-1 to TRBJ2-7; 7 bases are shared with TRBD2. The CDR3 runs to 16 residues. With 0 bases clipped from V and 1 base from J, the junction kept 7 bases outside the gene matches. The germline gives CDR1 SGHRS, CDR2 YFSETQ. As DNA, the CDR3 is TGCGCCAGCAGCTTGGGCTACACTAGCGTTTCCTACGAGCAGTACTTC. Encoded protein: CASSLGYTSVSYEQYF.

The rearrangement joins TRBV19 to TRBJ1-6; D is uncertain. Germline assignment: CDR1 LNHDA and CDR2 SQIVND (reference sequence). The CDR3 covers 14 residues. Trimming took off 5 bases at V and 8 bases at J, with 13 bases between the two ends. The CDR3 sequence: CASSENSKDSPLHF. In DNA form, the CDR3 reads TGTGCCAGTAGTGAGAACTCAAAAGATTCACCCCTCCACTTT.

V gene TRBV7-2 combines with J gene TRBJ1-3; tentative D call: TRBD1 (5 bases). V was cut by 2 bases and J by 0 bases, with 11 bases left in between. This CDR3 has 16 amino acids. The germline CDR1 and CDR2 sequences are SGHTA and FQGNSA. CDR3 in amino acids: CASSLRSGISGNTIYF. CDR3 DNA: TGTGCCAGCAGCTTAAGATCAGGGATCTCTGGAAACACCATATATTTT.

V is TRBV9 and J is TRBJ2-1; possibly TRBD2 for D (6 bases). CDR3 length equals 13 residues. V was shortened by 4 bases and J by 8 bases, with 13 bases between the two germline ends. CDR1 and CDR2 from the germline V gene are SGDLS and YYNGEE. CDR3 bases: TGTGCCAGCAGCAGACTAGTTGGGTATGAGCAGTTCTTC. Its translation: CASSRLVGYEQFF.

The chain links TRBV20-1 to TRBJ2-7; TRBD2 aligns across 9 bases. V shed 3 bases, J shed 0 bases, and the junction held 6 bases outside the gene matches. Germline V gene data show CDR1 as DFQATT and CDR2 as SNEGSKA (reference sequence). The CDR3 has 15 residues. The CDR3 nucleotides are TGCAGTGCTAGTAAGGCGGGGGGGCACTCCTACGAGCAGTACTTC. Its protein is CSASKAGGHSYEQYF.

The chain recombines TRBV19 with TRBJ2-2; 9 bases agree with TRBD2. CDR3 length: 16 residues. The V gene's germline CDR1 is LNHDA and CDR2 SQIVND (reference sequence). V shed 6 bases, J shed 7 bases, and the junction held 12 bases outside the gene matches. The CDR3 DNA sequence: TGTGCCAGTAGCGCGTGGCCTAGCGGGAACGGCGGGGAGCTGTTTTTT. The encoded protein is CASSAWPSGNGGELFF.

This chain connects TRBV5-1 to TRBJ1-6; D uncertain. Germline CDR1 SGHRS, CDR2 YFSETQ. V lost 0 bases and J lost 7, with 14 bases in between. The CDR3 extends over 16 amino acids. In DNA, the CDR3 is TGCGCCAGCAGCTTGGCGATCCTACAGCCAAATTCACCCCTCCACTTT. The encoded protein is CASSLAILQPNSPLHF.

The rearrangement joins TRBV5-1 to TRBJ2-5; D is perhaps TRBD2 (6 bases). This CDR3 contains 16 residues. The V end lost 4 bases, the J end lost 3 bases, and 19 bases lay between the germline ends. Germline assignment: CDR1 SGHRS and CDR2 YFSETQ. CDR3 in amino acids: CASSDPRGNGEETQYF. Here the CDR3 DNA reads TGCGCCAGCAGCGATCCTCGGGGGAACGGGGAAGAGACCCAGTACTTC. Drawing the rest from reference TRBV5-1 and TRBJ2-5, the complete variable domain is KAGVTQTPRYLIKTRGQQVTLSCSPISGHRSVSWYQQTPGQGLQFLFEYFSETQRNKGNFPGRFSGRQFSNSRSEMNVSTLELGDSALYLCASSDPRGNGEETQYFGPGTRLLVL.

This chain uses TRBV14 with TRBJ2-3, with D perhaps matching TRBD1 (5 bases). The germline gives CDR1 SGHDN, CDR2 FVKESK. CDR3 length equals 13 residues. Trimming took 7 bases from V and 12 from J, leaving 20 bases between them. The CDR3, as DNA: TGTGCCAGCACCCAGGGCTCCCTTATTATTCAGTATTTT. This encodes CASTQGSLIIQYF.

The genes are TRBV6-6 and TRBJ2-7; 7 bases map to TRBD2. Germline loops: CDR1 MNHNY, CDR2 SVGAGI (reference sequence). Germline trimming cut 6 bases from V and 3 bases from J; bases unmatched to any gene: 8. The CDR3 totals 14 residues. The CDR3 nucleotides are TGTGCCAGCAGGGGCTCTGGCGGGGGCTACGAGCAGTACTTC. This gives the protein CASRGSGGGYEQYF.

The CDR3 spells CASSLAGGTQFF. CDR3 bases: TGTGCCAGCAGCTTAGCAGGCGGGACCCAGTTCTTC. The rearrangement joins TRBV7-9 to TRBJ2-1; D perhaps matches TRBD2 (6 bases). V gave up 0 bases and J gave up 13 bases, with 10 bases separating them. Germline V gene data show CDR1 as SEHNR and CDR2 as FQNEAQ (reference sequence). This CDR3 region has 12 residues.

The chain combines TRBV3-1 (or the pseudogene TRBV3-2) with TRBJ1-5; D unresolved. The CDR3 is 12 amino acids. The germline V and J ends were trimmed by 4 bases and 6 bases, with 7 bases remaining between them. Germline assignment: CDR1 LGHDT and CDR2 YNNKEL (reference sequence). CDR3 protein: CASSLRGQPQHF. The CDR3 region has the DNA TGTGCCAGCAGCCTCCGGGGTCAGCCCCAGCATTTT.

This clone was seen once. This chain links TRBV4-1 with TRBJ2-6, with TRBD2 identical over 9 bases. This CDR3 has 15 residues. Unmatched junction bases numbered 3, after V lost 8 bases and J lost 1 base. Germline V lookup: CDR1 MGHRA, CDR2 YSYEKL. In DNA form, the CDR3 reads TGCGCCAGCGGACTAGCGTCGTCTGGGGCCAACGTCCTGACTTTC. It specifies CASGLASSGANVLTF.

This sequence joins TRBV27 and TRBJ2-7, with 8 bases matching TRBD1. With 3 bases clipped from V and 2 bases from J, the junction kept 9 bases outside the gene matches. Looked up from germline, CDR1 is MNHEY and CDR2 is SMNVEV (reference sequence). The CDR3 length is 16 residues. DNA of the CDR3: TGTGCCAGCAGTTTCCTTACCGGGACAGGAACCTACGAGCAGTACTTC. This translates into CASSFLTGTGTYEQYF.

The gene calls are TRBV6-6 and TRBJ2-1; TRBD2 aligns across 12 bases. Germline CDR1 is MNHNY and CDR2 is SVGAGI (reference sequence). V lost 5 bases to trimming and J lost 8 bases; unmatched junction nucleotides: 13. The length of the CDR3 is 17 residues. The CDR3 coding sequence is TGTGCCAGCAGTCGCCACCGACTAGCGGGGGTGATTTATGAGCAGTTCTTC. It codes for CASSRHRLAGVIYEQFF.

Turning to this clone: The junction differs from germline at one of its ends, possibly a read error. The rearrangement links TRBV6-4 to TRBJ1-2, with D perhaps matching TRBD1 (6 bases). Germline CDR1 reads MRHNA; CDR2 reads SNTAGT. This CDR3 comprises 13 residues. The CDR3 sequence: CASSPVAGARRDF. As DNA, the CDR3 is TGTGCCAGCAGCCCCGTGGCGGGGGCCCGGAGGGACTTC.

A few counts support this clone. V and J are TRBV10-3 and TRBJ1-1; TRBD1 matches at 11 bases. Germline V gives CDR1 ENHRY, CDR2 SYGVKD. CDR3 size: 13 residues. V dropped 10 bases and J dropped 4; count of bases not matched to a gene: 5. CDR3 protein: CATTGTGGTEAFF. CDR3 nucleotides: TGTGCCACCACTGGGACAGGGGGCACTGAAGCTTTCTTT.

V gene TRBV27 combines with J gene TRBJ2-4; the match to TRBD2 covers 16 bases. This CDR3 comprises 14 residues. CDR1 and CDR2 (germline): MNHEY, SMNVEV (reference sequence). The trim removed 1 base at V and 16 bases at J, leaving 4 bases unmatched. CDR3 sequence reads: CASSLLGLAGGSYF. The CDR3 region has the DNA TGTGCCAGCAGTTTATTGGGACTAGCGGGGGGGTCTTACTTC.

The chain recombines TRBV28 with TRBJ1-3; D is uncertain. The CDR3 spans 16 residues. Trimming took off 1 base at V and 4 bases at J, with 14 bases between the two ends. Germline CDR1 reads MDHEN; CDR2 reads SYDVKM. The DNA for the CDR3 is TGTGCCAGCAGTTTATTCCCGGGTACGGCGGGAAACACCATATATTTT. Translation gives CASSLFPGTAGNTIYF. Full variable domain (remainder filled in from reference TRBV28 and TRBJ1-3): DVKVTQSSRYLVKRTGEKVFLECVQDMDHENMFWYRQDPGLGLRLIYFSYDVKMKEKGDIPEGYSVSREKKERFSLILESASTNQTSMYLCASSLFPGTAGNTIYFGEGSWLTVV.

This chain connects TRBV29-1 to TRBJ2-1; 14 nucleotides align to TRBD2. The CDR3 runs 14 residues. Germline CDR1 and CDR2: SQVTM and ANQGSEA. V lost 6 bases to trimming and J lost 7 bases; unmatched junction nucleotides: 5. The CDR3 sequence: CSVEGLAGVNEQFF. The CDR3 coding sequence is TGCAGCGTGGAGGGACTAGCGGGAGTAAATGAGCAGTTCTTC.